This TCR beta chain derives from a study of a mutant IDH1 vaccine in newly diagnosed glioma. This CDR3 is 15 amino acids long. Germline V gene sequence: CDR1 SGHVS, CDR2 FQNEAQ. V dropped 0 bases and J dropped 12; count of bases not matched to a gene: 13. Time point of the sample: week 47, end of study. Doses of 300 ug of mutant IDH1 20-mer peptide were given with topical imiquimod. TCRdb's table, derived via immunoSEQ multiplex PCR, lists solely in-frame clones and lacks some. The top ten hold over 2.5% of the sample, which has under 30,000 clones, roughly 80% seen once. Of note for this clone: Its antigen is not known.

This receptor was obtained from a man aged 40-49 years with glioma. The J gene is TRBJ1-2, the V gene TRBV7-8; 7 positions agree with TRBD1. The sequenced sample was PBMCs, obtained from a glioma patient whose treatment included an IDH1 peptide vaccine. In nucleotides, the CDR3 is TGTGCCAGCAGCTTAGCCGACAGGGTTCCGGTTTTTAACACCTTC. Encoded protein: CASSLADRVPVFNTF.